This T cell receptor beta chain was obtained from a study of T-cell reconstitution after alpha-beta-depleted transplantation in children. Ten or more counts support this clonotype. The authors prepared the TCRbeta library with unique molecular identifiers. MiXCR was run by TCRdb on the PCR reads, yielding one entry per CDR3 protein. The repertoire includes about 360,000 distinct CDR3 sequences, roughly 13% of them detected once, and around 4.5% sits in the top ten. The length of the CDR3 is 16 residues. The V gene's germline CDR1 is SGHTS and CDR2 YDEGEE. J gave up 2 bases and V 4 bases, and 11 bases lay outside the gene matches.

This rearrangement joins TRBV5-8 to TRBJ1-1; 7 bases fit TRBD1. The material sequenced was PBMCs, taken from the stem cell graft. This sequence originates from a human donor who donated a stem cell graft to a child with Fanconi anemia. The CDR3 is CASSLRQGWGNTEAFF. In DNA, the CDR3 is TGTGCCAGCAGCCTAAGACAGGGATGGGGTAACACTGAAGCTTTCTTT.